This T cell receptor beta chain was documented in a study of regulatory T cells in long-lasting Graves disease. Remarks on this clonotype: The antigen is unknown. A much larger clone sits a single nucleotide away, making a read error possible.

Relying on iRepertoire HTBI primers and Arm-PCR of CDR3 regions, the team built TCR beta libraries. MiXCR, run by TCRdb on the multiplex PCR reads, gives a single entry per CDR3 protein. In the table there are some 370,000 distinct CDR3 sequences, around 21% of which are singletons. Study outcomes and limitations: Accuracy could have been hurt by small sample size. Persistent Graves' patients showed less TCR diversity than newly diagnosed patients showed.

The CDR3 spans 11 residues. Germline CDR1 reads DFQATT; CDR2 reads SNEGSKA (reference sequence). The time point here: persistent/refractory GD, antithyroid drugs over 5 years with positive TRAb. PBMCs provided the RNA from which the TCR library was made. The source material was peripheral blood mononuclear cells (PBMCs), sampled when the disease was refractory, from a patient treated with antithyroid drugs. This receptor was obtained from a female donor with Graves disease. The rearrangement joins TRBV20-1 to TRBJ2-1; D unclear. CDR3 protein: CSAQKENGQFF. CDR3 bases: TGCAGTGCTCAGAAAGAAAATGGGCAGTTCTTC.